This T cell receptor beta chain was identified in a study of somatic mutations in cytotoxic T cells in rheumatoid arthritis (dated by TCRdb to about 2017). Turning to the overall study: Peripheral blood (roughly 33 ml EDTA) was collected from patients immediately after diagnosis and before any treatment began. TCRB deep sequencing was performed for under 75 rheumatoid arthritis patients and 15 to 20 healthy controls. Sorted V beta1+ cells also underwent TCRB sequencing, and some V beta antibody-stained T-cell populations were flow-sorted at nearly 100% purity on a FACSAria II or Sony SH800. Patient and control groups had essentially identical median ages. Whether expanded CD8+ T-cell clones in untreated, newly diagnosed rheumatoid arthritis carry somatic mutations was the study question, and clonality was characterized with TCRB deep sequencing.

Points the paper makes about the study in general: Rheumatoid arthritis patients and age-matched healthy controls did not significantly differ in CD8+ T-cell clonality. The expanded CD8+ clones had unknown antigen targets, and not appearing in virus-specific databases did not rule out that they were virus-specific. An increase of CD8+ clonality with age was seen in patients (Spearman r ≈ 0.49) but not in healthy controls. No adjustment for multiple comparisons was made for the slight TRBV07 underrepresentation in patients. In about an eighth of the 65 patients the largest CD8+ clone exceeded 20% of CD8+ cells, and several identical CD8+ TCRB sequences were shared between blood and synovial fluid.

CD4+ and CD8+ cells were isolated by positive magnetic bead selection on an AutoMACS, and purity was checked by flow cytometry. A TCR V beta antibody panel was used in flow cytometry to screen first for clonal expansions, which were then characterized by TCRB deep sequencing of sorted CD8+ fractions. Isolation of peripheral blood mononuclear cells was done through Ficoll-Paque PLUS density gradient separation. Nucleospin Tissue or Tissue XS kits were used to extract DNA from CD4-enriched, CD8-enriched or PBMC samples, and a Qubit 2.0 fluorometer was used for quantification. The immunoSEQ assay was applied to genomic DNA for TCRB CDR3 sequencing. As for how the authors treated the data: Patient CD8+ clones larger than 1% were compared against published virus-specific TCRB sequences, and only a few matched. Nothing other than productive TCRB rearrangements was included in the analyses. Clonality was calculated as a Shannon entropy-based productive clonality index, and a clone was defined by a unique TCRB CDR3 sequence. The template counts of each clone relative to the total templates per sample were used to calculate repertoire overlap between two samples. Flow cytometry-measured V-gene usage correlated with V-gene usage from TCRB sequencing, with a Spearman r of roughly 0.56. TCRdb stores this immuneACCESS table with in-frame sequences only. Part of the clones is absent; in the studies checked, under half of the shortfall reflects unresolved V genes, and no reason is known for the rest. V and J calls and clone size are copied from that table; D and trimming were computed from the DNA. Across this sample there are tens of thousands of clones, with 70% to 90% seen only once. The biggest ten clones account for 3.5% to 4.5% of the sample.

There are a few counts of this clone. No antigen is known for it. No base qualities exist here, and no much larger clone lies one base off it. The CDR3 spans 14 residues, from the cysteine through the phenylalanine. The read is trimmed to its CDR3 DNA, 42 bases read in frame from base 1. As encoded in the germline V gene (reference sequence), CDR1 is MNHNY while CDR2 is SVGAGI. V sheds 5 bases and J sheds 3 bases, leaving 13 bases between their ends. The chain is made from TRBV6-6 and TRBJ1-1, with the D gene too uncertain to name. Material for sequencing was CD8+ T cells sorted from blood. The sequence came from an adult with rheumatoid arthritis. In nucleotides, the sequence is TGTGCCAGCAGTGATCCTGTAAGGGACACTGAAGCTTTCTTT. Its translation reads: CASSDPVRDTEAFF.